This paragraph reports one T cell receptor beta chain. The sample is drawn from a study of T cell repertoires in cytomegalovirus infection. TCRdb called the reads again in MiXCR, with one record for every CDR3 protein. The data contain approximately 700,000 distinct CDR3 sequences, 35% of them singletons. In germline, CDR1 is MGHRA, CDR2 YSYEKL. The length of the CDR3 is 18 residues. Trimming took 0 bases from V and 0 from J, leaving 14 bases between them. The sample taken for sequencing was PBMCs. The TCR sequence derives from a human donor in good health (CMV status not recorded). Some clones in this sample may be carry-over from other donors' samples. V gene TRBV4-1 combines with J gene TRBJ2-2; D is perhaps TRBD1 or TRBD2 (5 bases each). CDR3 region: CASSQDQGGFANTGELFF. The CDR3 nucleotides read TGCGCCAGCAGCCAAGATCAGGGCGGGTTCGCGAACACCGGGGAGCTGTTTTTT.